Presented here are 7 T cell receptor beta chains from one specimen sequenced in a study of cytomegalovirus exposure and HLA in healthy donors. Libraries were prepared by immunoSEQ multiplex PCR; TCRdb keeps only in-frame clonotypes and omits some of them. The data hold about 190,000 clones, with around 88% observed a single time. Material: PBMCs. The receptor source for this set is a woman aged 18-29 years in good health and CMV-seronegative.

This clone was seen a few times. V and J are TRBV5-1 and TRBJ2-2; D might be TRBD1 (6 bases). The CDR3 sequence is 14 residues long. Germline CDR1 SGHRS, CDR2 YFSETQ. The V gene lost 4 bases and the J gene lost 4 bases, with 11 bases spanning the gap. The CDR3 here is CASSPVGGTGELFF. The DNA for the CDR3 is TGCGCCAGCAGCCCGGTAGGGGGCACCGGGGAGCTGTTTTTT.

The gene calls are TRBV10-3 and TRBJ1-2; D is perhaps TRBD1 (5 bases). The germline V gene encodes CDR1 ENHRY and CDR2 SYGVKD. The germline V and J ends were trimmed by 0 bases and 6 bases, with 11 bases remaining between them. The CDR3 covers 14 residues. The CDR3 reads CAISESAGNNGYTF. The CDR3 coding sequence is TGTGCCATCAGTGAGTCCGCAGGGAATAATGGCTACACCTTC.

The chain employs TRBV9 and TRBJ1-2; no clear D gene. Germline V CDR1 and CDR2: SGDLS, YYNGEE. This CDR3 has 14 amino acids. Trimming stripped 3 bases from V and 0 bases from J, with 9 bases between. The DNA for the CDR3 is TGTGCCAGCAGCGCATACAGCCCTAACTATGGCTACACCTTC. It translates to CASSAYSPNYGYTF.

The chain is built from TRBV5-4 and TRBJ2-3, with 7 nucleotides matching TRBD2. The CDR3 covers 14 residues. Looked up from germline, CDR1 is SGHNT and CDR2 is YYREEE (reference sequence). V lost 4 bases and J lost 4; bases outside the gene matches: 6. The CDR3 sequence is CASSIRLAADTQYF. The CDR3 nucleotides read TGTGCCAGCAGCATCCGCCTAGCGGCAGATACGCAGTATTTT.

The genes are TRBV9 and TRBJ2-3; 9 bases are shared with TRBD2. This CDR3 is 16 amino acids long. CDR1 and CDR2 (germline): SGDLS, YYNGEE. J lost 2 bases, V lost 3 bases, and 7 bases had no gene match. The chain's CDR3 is CASSASSGEFTDTQYF. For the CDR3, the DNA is TGTGCCAGCAGCGCATCTAGCGGGGAGTTCACAGATACGCAGTATTTT.

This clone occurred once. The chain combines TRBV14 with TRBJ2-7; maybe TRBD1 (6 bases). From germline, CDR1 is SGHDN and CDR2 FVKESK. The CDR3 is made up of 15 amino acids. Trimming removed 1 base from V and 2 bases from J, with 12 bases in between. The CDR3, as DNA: TGTGCCAGCAGCCAAGGCAGGGGATATCCCTACGAGCAGTACTTC. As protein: CASSQGRGYPYEQYF.

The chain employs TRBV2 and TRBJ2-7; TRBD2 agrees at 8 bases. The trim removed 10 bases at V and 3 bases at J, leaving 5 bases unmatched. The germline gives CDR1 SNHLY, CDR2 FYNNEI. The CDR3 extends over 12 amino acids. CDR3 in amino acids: CATSGSIYEQYF. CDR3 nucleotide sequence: TGTGCCACCAGCGGGAGTATCTACGAGCAGTACTTC.